A single sample gave rise to the 20 T cell receptor beta chains below, sequenced in a study of shared clonotypes between healthy human individuals. Profiled with immunoSEQ multiplex PCR; TCRdb holds only in-frame clones, not every one. The repertoire holds about 1.1 million clones, with around 82% as singletons. The sequenced material came from memory CD4+ T cells from PBMCs. The subset is: CD45RA-negative fraction. The receptors come from a man aged 18-30 years in good health. Some clones in this sample may be carry-over from other donors' samples.

The chain employs TRBV6-6 and TRBJ2-1; perhaps TRBD1 as D (5 bases). The V gene's germline CDR1 is MNHNY and CDR2 SVGAGI (reference sequence). V lost 2 bases and J lost 4, with 15 bases in between. This CDR3 contains 16 residues. CDR3 sequence: CASSYTRGAKYNEQFF. CDR3 DNA sequence: TGTGCCAGCAGTTACACTCGTGGGGCCAAATACAATGAGCAGTTCTTC.

CDR3 DNA: TGTGCCAGCAGCTTAGGAGACCCTCGGGGCTATGGCTACACCTTC. Amino acid sequence: CASSLGDPRGYGYTF. The chain links TRBV7-2 to TRBJ1-2, with D unresolved. Germline CDR1 is SGHTA and CDR2 is FQGNSA. CDR3 length: 15 amino acids. The V end was cut by 1 base, the J end by 4 bases, with 13 bases between. The full variable domain, rest sourced from reference TRBV7-2 and TRBJ1-2, is GAGVSQSPSNKVTEKGKDVELRCDPISGHTALYWYRQSLGQGLEFLIYFQGNSAPDKSGLPSDRFSAERTGGSVSTLTIQRTQQEDSAVYLCASSLGDPRGYGYTFGSGTRLTVV.

Here the CDR3 reads CASSVREASYEQYF. The CDR3 bases are TGCGCCAGCAGCGTGCGGGAGGCCTCCTACGAGCAGTACTTC. The chain uses TRBV4-3 and TRBJ2-7, with 8 bases that match TRBD2. Germline V gives CDR1 LGHNA, CDR2 YSLEER. J was trimmed by 0 bases and V by 5 bases; bases with no gene match: 3. The CDR3 extends over 14 amino acids.

V gene TRBV5-1 combines with J gene TRBJ1-1; a possible D gene is TRBD1 (5 bases). V lost 3 bases and J 5 bases, leaving 17 bases between the germline ends. The CDR3 consists of 15 residues. CDR1 and CDR2 (germline): SGHRS, YFSETQ. In DNA form, the CDR3 reads TGCGCCAGCAGCTCAAATACAGGCCCCGGGACTGAAGCTTTCTTT. Protein sequence: CASSSNTGPGTEAFF.

The rearrangement joins TRBV4-3 to TRBJ2-5; D is perhaps TRBD1 (5 bases). The CDR3 sequence is 16 residues long. Germline loops: CDR1 LGHNA, CDR2 YSLEER. V shed 0 bases and J shed 0 bases, with 11 bases lying between them. The CDR3 DNA follows: TGCGCCAGCAGCCAAGATTATTTGACAGACCAAGAGACCCAGTACTTC. As protein: CASSQDYLTDQETQYF.

For this clone: Germline is not matched at one junction end, which may reflect a read error. V and J are TRBV5-1 and TRBJ2-1; no definite D call. CDR1 and CDR2 (germline): SGHRS, YFSETQ. The length of the CDR3 is 15 residues. CDR3 nucleotide sequence: TGCGCCAGCAGCTTAGACCCGACCTCCTACAATGAGCAGCTCTTC. This translates into CASSLDPTSYNEQLF.

This clone has just one count. In DNA form, the CDR3 reads TGTGCCAGCAGAAGCTCACAGACAGGGTCGAAGCCCCAGCATTTT. Translation: CASRSSQTGSKPQHF. V gene TRBV2 combines with J gene TRBJ1-5; 7 nucleotides agree with TRBD1. The V gene's germline CDR1 is SNHLY and CDR2 FYNNEI. V lost 6 bases and J lost 8; bases outside the gene matches: 13. This CDR3 contains 15 residues.

The J gene is TRBJ1-2, the V gene TRBV20-1; no clear D gene. Trimming stripped 4 bases from V and 4 bases from J, with 7 bases between. Germline CDR1 reads DFQATT; CDR2 reads SNEGSKA (reference sequence). There are 11 residues in the CDR3. CDR3 DNA sequence: TGCAGTGCTACAGTTGCCTATGGCTACACCTTC. It specifies CSATVAYGYTF.

This clone showed up many times. The chain carries TRBV4-1 and TRBJ2-2, with 11 nucleotides matching TRBD2. Trimming at V came to 7 bases and at J to 5 bases, leaving 15 bases not matched to a gene. Germline V gives CDR1 MGHRA, CDR2 YSYEKL. This CDR3 is 18 amino acids long. Written as DNA, the CDR3 is TGCGCCAGCAACCCCGGGGTAGCGGGAGGGGGTTTAACCGGGGAGCTGTTTTTT. This codes for CASNPGVAGGGLTGELFF.

The rearrangement joins TRBV28 to TRBJ2-2, with 9 positions matching TRBD1. The CDR3 length is 16 residues. J gave up 4 bases and V 4 bases, and 7 bases lay outside the gene matches. CDR1 is MDHEN, CDR2 SYDVKM, per germline. The CDR3 DNA reads TGTGCCAGCAGTTCACCCCCGGACAGGGGCACCGGGGAGCTGTTTTTT. Translation: CASSSPPDRGTGELFF.

The chain has TRBV30 and TRBJ2-1; D ambiguous. This CDR3 has 14 amino acids. V was trimmed by 7 bases and J by 0 bases, leaving 13 bases between them. Per germline, CDR1 GTSNPN and CDR2 SVGIG (reference sequence). The CDR3 is CAYTTLSSYNEQFF. The CDR3 bases are TGTGCCTACACGACCCTGAGCTCCTACAATGAGCAGTTCTTC.

This clone has a handful of counts. The V and J genes are TRBV18 and TRBJ2-6; 10 positions agree with TRBD1. CDR1 is KGHSH, CDR2 LQKENI, per germline. This CDR3 comprises 18 residues. V gave up 3 bases and J gave up 3 bases; unmatched junction bases: 8. CDR3 coding DNA: TGTGCCAGCTCACCTCGTCCCGGGACAGGGGATGGGGCCAACGTCCTGACTTTC. Its protein product is CASSPRPGTGDGANVLTF.

This clone was counted only a few times. The chain joins TRBV5-1 to TRBJ1-4; D is uncertain. The CDR3 is 14 residues long. The germline V and J ends were trimmed by 0 bases and 8 bases, with 11 bases remaining between them. Germline V lookup: CDR1 SGHRS, CDR2 YFSETQ. CDR3 coding DNA: TGCGCCAGCAGCTTGGCGCCGGCCGGGGAAAAACTGTTTTTT. Protein: CASSLAPAGEKLFF.

This clone was seen more than once but under ten times. The V and J genes are TRBV2 and TRBJ2-7; D may be TRBD2 (6 bases). The germline CDR1 and CDR2 sequences are SNHLY and FYNNEI. V was shortened by 7 bases and J by 3 bases, with 13 bases between the two germline ends. The CDR3 sequence is 13 residues long. CDR3 sequence (DNA): TGTGCCAGCACCCCGGTCGGGGGCTACGAGCAGTACTTC. It is translated as CASTPVGGYEQYF.

This clone was found once. This chain joins TRBV7-2 and TRBJ1-1; tentatively, D is TRBD1 (6 bases). The CDR3 has 14 residues. Germline-derived CDR1 and CDR2 are SGHTA and FQGNSA. V lost 3 bases and J 0 bases, leaving 8 bases between the germline ends. CDR3 coding DNA: TGTGCCAGCAGCTTTGGACAGATGAACACTGAAGCTTTCTTT. Amino acid sequence: CASSFGQMNTEAFF.

The CDR3 sequence: CASSQASGRASRTYEQYF. In DNA form, the CDR3 reads TGTGCCAGCAGCCAAGCCAGCGGGAGGGCTAGTAGAACCTACGAGCAGTACTTC. V is TRBV7-2 and J is TRBJ2-7; TRBD2 agrees at 10 bases. The CDR3 has 18 amino acids. Germline V gene data show CDR1 as SGHTA and CDR2 as FQGNSA. V lost 5 bases to trimming and J lost 2 bases; unmatched junction nucleotides: 15.

This clone appeared a single time. CDR3 sequence reads: CASSPTLLSYNEQFF. The CDR3 bases are TGTGCCAGCAGCCCTACGTTACTTTCCTACAATGAGCAGTTCTTC. The V gene is TRBV11-3, the J gene TRBJ2-1; the D is unclear. V lost 5 bases, J lost 1 base, and 12 bases lay in between. Germline CDR1 reads SGHNT; CDR2 reads YENEEA. The CDR3 is 15 residues long.

About this clone: This may come from a read error, since a much larger clone is one base off. Different DNA sequences within this sample yield the same CDR3. The chain has TRBV6-5 and TRBJ2-7; D possibly uses TRBD1 or TRBD2 (6 bases each). The CDR3 has 15 amino acids. Germline V gene sequence: CDR1 MNHEY, CDR2 SVGAGI. CDR3 residues: CASRGRGDTTYEQYF. CDR3 nucleotide sequence: TGTGCCAGCAGGGGAAGGGGGGACACAACCTACGAGCAGTACTTT.

The chain carries TRBV28 and TRBJ1-5, with 11 positions matching TRBD1. The germline CDR1 and CDR2 sequences are MDHEN and SYDVKM. The trim removed 8 bases at V and 9 bases at J, leaving 12 bases unmatched. The CDR3 has 15 residues. The CDR3: CASFGTGQGARPQHF. DNA of the CDR3: TGTGCCAGCTTCGGTACAGGACAGGGGGCCAGGCCCCAGCATTTT.

This clone is a singleton in its sample. V and J are TRBV12-5 and TRBJ2-1; 10 bases match TRBD1. Looked up from germline, CDR1 is LGHNT and CDR2 is FRNRAP. J gave up 5 bases and V 7 bases, and 8 bases lay outside the gene matches. CDR3 length equals 15 residues. In DNA, the CDR3 is TGTGCTAGTGCTCTGGGGGACAGGGGACACAATGAGCAGTTCTTC. It yields the protein CASALGDRGHNEQFF.